This entry describes one TCR beta chain. The Seattle site enrolled patients during active infection and followed them longitudinally. In the authors' workflow: The authors estimated nucleated cell counts from reference gene primer amplification. This table comes from immunoSEQ multiplex PCR, and its TCRdb copy is limited to in-frame clones, with some not included. The DNA was the basis for D and trimming; V, J and clone size are from that table. The top ten clones hold under 15% of a sample with some 170,000 clones, roughly 89% of them seen once. Per the germline V gene, CDR1 is KGHSH and CDR2 is LQKENI. Trimming shortened V by 2 bases and J by 3 bases, and 8 bases separated the two germline ends. This CDR3 is 13 amino acids long. The data belong to a study of blood T cell repertoires in COVID-19. Study-level information: Researchers got acute and convalescent COVID-19 samples from the United States, Italy and Spain. Nucleic acid was either cDNA or gDNA, and it came from T cells, B-cell-depleted T cells, or PBMCs.

Sample: peripheral blood. The clonotype comes from a woman in her 70s with COVID-19, enrolled during active disease. V usage is TRBV18 and J usage is TRBJ2-7; D possibly corresponds to TRBD1 (6 bases). For the CDR3, the DNA is TGTGCCAGCTCACCAGGGACAATCTACGAGCAGTACTTC. Translated: CASSPGTIYEQYF.